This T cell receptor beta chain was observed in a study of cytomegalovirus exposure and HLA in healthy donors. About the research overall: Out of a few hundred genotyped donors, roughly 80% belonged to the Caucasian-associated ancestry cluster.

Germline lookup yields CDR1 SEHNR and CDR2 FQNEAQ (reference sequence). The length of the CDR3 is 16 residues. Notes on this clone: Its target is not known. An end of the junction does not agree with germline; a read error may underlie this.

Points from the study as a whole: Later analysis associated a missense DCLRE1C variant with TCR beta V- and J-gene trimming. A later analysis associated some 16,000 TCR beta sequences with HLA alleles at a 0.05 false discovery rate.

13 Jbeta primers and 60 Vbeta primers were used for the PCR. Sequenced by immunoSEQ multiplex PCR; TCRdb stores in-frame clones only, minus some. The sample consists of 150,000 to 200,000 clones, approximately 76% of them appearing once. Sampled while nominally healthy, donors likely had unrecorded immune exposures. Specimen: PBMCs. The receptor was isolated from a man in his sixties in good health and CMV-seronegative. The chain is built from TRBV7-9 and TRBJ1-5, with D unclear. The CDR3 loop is CSSSGDRGYSNQPQHF. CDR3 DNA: TGTTCCAGCAGCGGAGACCGGGGTTATAGCAATCAGCCCCAGCATTTT.